Listed below are T cell receptor beta chains from one sample, sequenced in a study of T cell clonotyping in hematopoietic cell transplantation. Produced via immunoSEQ multiplex PCR; TCRdb's table is partial and in-frame only. The data contain 3,500 to 4,500 clones, just under 95% of them singletons. Sequencing used PBMCs, obtained 30 days after allogeneic stem cell transplant. The receptors derive from a male patient aged 50 to 59 who had an allogeneic stem cell transplant from a related donor, so the T cells may come from the graft donor. Some clones in this sample may be carry-over from other donors' samples. CDR3s include the opening cysteine and the closing phenylalanine or tryptophan. Fields, in order: D gene, clone size, J gene, V gene, CDR3 protein, CDR3 DNA. A D gene is named only where the DNA matches it firmly. Some rows have no size entry. The others give once, few or many, or a class for an expanded clone.

D gene: TRBD1
clone size: once
J gene: TRBJ2-7
V gene: TRBV28
CDR3 protein: CASSLSLGTGDYEQYF
CDR3 DNA: TGTGCCAGCAGTCTTTCGCTTGGGACAGGGGACTACGAGCAGTACTTC

D gene: .
clone size: .
J gene: TRBJ1-5
V gene: TRBV4-1
CDR3 protein: CASSLLYSNQPQHF
CDR3 DNA: TGCGCCAGCAGCCTATTGTATAGCAATCAGCCCCAGCATTTT

D gene: .
clone size: .
J gene: TRBJ2-7
V gene: TRBV20-1
CDR3 protein: CSARDQSGPTF
CDR3 DNA: TGCAGTGCTAGAGATCAATCGGGGCCCACTTTC

D gene: TRBD1
clone size: .
J gene: TRBJ2-5
V gene: TRBV6-5
CDR3 protein: CASSSWGQGARKTQYF
CDR3 DNA: TGTGCCAGCAGTTCTTGGGGACAGGGCGCTCGAAAGACCCAGTACTTC

D gene: TRBD2
clone size: .
J gene: TRBJ2-4
V gene: TRBV5-1
CDR3 protein: CASSSYSGRGKNIQYF
CDR3 DNA: TGCGCCAGCAGCTCGTATAGCGGGAGAGGCAAAAACATTCAGTACTTC

D gene: .
clone size: once
J gene: TRBJ2-3
V gene: TRBV7-3
CDR3 protein: CASSPHTAGGTDTQYF
CDR3 DNA: TGTGCCAGCAGTCCCCACACCGCAGGGGGCACAGATACGCAGTATTTT

D gene: .
clone size: .
J gene: TRBJ2-5
V gene: TRBV2
CDR3 protein: CASSEAPGETQYF
CDR3 DNA: TGTGCCAGCAGTGAAGCGCCTGGGGAGACCCAGTACTTC

D gene: TRBD1
clone size: .
J gene: TRBJ1-1
V gene: TRBV6-5
CDR3 protein: CASNTGVNTEAFF
CDR3 DNA: TGTGCCAGCAACACAGGGGTGAACACTGAAGCTTTCTTT

D gene: TRBD2
clone size: .
J gene: TRBJ2-3
V gene: TRBV7-2
CDR3 protein: CASSQIGTSGNSDTQYF
CDR3 DNA: TGTGCCAGCAGCCAAATCGGGACTAGCGGGAACTCAGATACGCAGTATTTT

D gene: .
clone size: few
J gene: TRBJ2-5
V gene: TRBV10-1
CDR3 protein: CASVEETQYF
CDR3 DNA: TGCGCCAGCGTCGAGGAGACCCAGTACTTC

D gene: .
clone size: .
J gene: TRBJ1-2
V gene: TRBV7-2
CDR3 protein: CASSSGTDYGYTF
CDR3 DNA: TGTGCCAGCAGCTCCGGGACGGATTATGGCTACACCTTC

D gene: .
clone size: .
J gene: TRBJ1-1
V gene: TRBV27
CDR3 protein: CASHSQGTEAFF
CDR3 DNA: TGTGCCAGCCACTCACAGGGAACTGAAGCTTTCTTT

D gene: .
clone size: .
J gene: TRBJ2-1
V gene: TRBV5-1
CDR3 protein: CASSLGPLDSREQFF
CDR3 DNA: TGCGCCAGCAGCTTGGGACCACTAGATAGCCGAGAGCAGTTCTTC

D gene: .
clone size: .
J gene: TRBJ2-7
V gene: TRBV28
CDR3 protein: CASSLYGTLSAGYEQYF
CDR3 DNA: TGTGCCAGCAGTTTATACGGGACACTCTCGGCGGGATACGAGCAGTACTTC

D gene: .
clone size: .
J gene: TRBJ1-6
V gene: TRBV11-3
CDR3 protein: CASSDEPHKGQNSPLHF
CDR3 DNA: TGTGCCAGCAGCGATGAGCCCCATAAGGGTCAGAATTCACCCCTCCACTTT

D gene: .
clone size: .
J gene: TRBJ1-5
V gene: TRBV14
CDR3 protein: CASSRRVEYSGNQPQHF
CDR3 DNA: TGTGCCAGCAGCCGAAGGGTTGAGTATTCGGGCAATCAGCCCCAGCATTTT

D gene: TRBD1
clone size: .
J gene: TRBJ1-1
V gene: TRBV15
CDR3 protein: CATSEAPGQGTEAFF
CDR3 DNA: TGTGCCACCAGCGAAGCCCCGGGACAGGGGACTGAAGCTTTCTTT

D gene: .
clone size: .
J gene: TRBJ1-1
V gene: TRBV6-5
CDR3 protein: CASSYSNGDTEAFF
CDR3 DNA: TGTGCCAGCAGTTACTCGAACGGGGACACTGAAGCTTTCTTT

D gene: TRBD2
clone size: .
J gene: TRBJ2-5
V gene: TRBV6-1
CDR3 protein: CASRTLADQETQYF
CDR3 DNA: TGTGCCAGCAGAACACTAGCGGATCAAGAGACCCAGTACTTC

D gene: TRBD1
clone size: .
J gene: TRBJ1-5
V gene: TRBV11-3
CDR3 protein: CASSPAGTENQPQHF
CDR3 DNA: TGTGCCAGCAGCCCGGCCGGGACAGAGAATCAGCCCCAGCATTTT

D gene: .
clone size: .
J gene: TRBJ2-7
V gene: TRBV9
CDR3 protein: CASSVGTSPYEQYF
CDR3 DNA: TGTGCCAGCAGCGTAGGGACTTCCCCCTACGAGCAGTACTTC

D gene: TRBD1
clone size: .
J gene: TRBJ1-1
V gene: TRBV5-1
CDR3 protein: CASSFDGTGMGSTEAFF
CDR3 DNA: TGCGCCAGCAGCTTCGATGGGACAGGGATGGGGAGCACTGAAGCTTTCTTT

D gene: TRBD2
clone size: once
J gene: TRBJ2-7
V gene: TRBV13
CDR3 protein: CASSASGGASEQYF
CDR3 DNA: TGTGCCAGCAGCGCTAGCGGGGGGGCCTCCGAGCAGTACTTC

D gene: .
clone size: .
J gene: TRBJ1-1
V gene: TRBV4-1
CDR3 protein: CASSQVGDRNTEAFF
CDR3 DNA: TGCGCCAGCAGCCAAGTAGGGGACCGGAACACTGAAGCTTTCTTT

D gene: .
clone size: .
J gene: TRBJ2-7
V gene: TRBV21-1
CDR3 protein: CASTPEGSYEQYF
CDR3 DNA: TGTGCCAGCACCCCCGAGGGATCCTACGAGCAGTACTTC

D gene: TRBD2
clone size: .
J gene: TRBJ2-7
V gene: TRBV29-1
CDR3 protein: CSVDADSGTTYF
CDR3 DNA: TGCAGCGTTGACGCGGATTCCGGGACTACGTACTTC

D gene: .
clone size: .
J gene: TRBJ2-7
V gene: TRBV11-2
CDR3 protein: CATAFSYEQYF
CDR3 DNA: TGTGCGACAGCCTTCTCCTACGAGCAGTACTTC

D gene: TRBD1
clone size: .
J gene: TRBJ2-5
V gene: TRBV9
CDR3 protein: CASSIGTEETQYF
CDR3 DNA: TGTGCCAGCAGCATCGGGACAGAAGAGACCCAGTACTTC

D gene: .
clone size: once
J gene: TRBJ2-5
V gene: TRBV7-7
CDR3 protein: CASSPQPQETQYF
CDR3 DNA: TGTGCCAGCAGCCCACAGCCCCAAGAGACCCAGTACTTC

D gene: .
clone size: .
J gene: TRBJ1-2
V gene: TRBV5-6
CDR3 protein: CASSLGGNYGYTF
CDR3 DNA: TGTGCCAGCAGCTTGGGGGGGAACTATGGCTACACCTTC

D gene: .
clone size: .
J gene: TRBJ2-5
V gene: TRBV7-6
CDR3 protein: CASSLRRHQETQYF
CDR3 DNA: TGTGCCAGCAGCTTAAGGCGACACCAAGAGACCCAGTACTTC

D gene: .
clone size: .
J gene: TRBJ1-5
V gene: TRBV2
CDR3 protein: CASSGYNQPQHF
CDR3 DNA: TGTGCCAGCAGTGGGTATAATCAGCCCCAGCATTTT

D gene: TRBD2
clone size: .
J gene: TRBJ2-2
V gene: TRBV4-2
CDR3 protein: CASSQDEASGALNTGELFF
CDR3 DNA: TGTGCCAGCAGCCAAGATGAGGCTAGCGGGGCCCTGAACACCGGGGAGCTGTTTTTT

D gene: .
clone size: .
J gene: TRBJ1-6
V gene: TRBV27
CDR3 protein: CASRQGSGYNSPLHF
CDR3 DNA: TGTGCCAGCAGACAGGGTTCCGGCTATAATTCACCCCTCCACTTT

D gene: .
clone size: .
J gene: TRBJ2-6
V gene: TRBV4-3
CDR3 protein: CASSQTRSGANVLTF
CDR3 DNA: TGCGCCAGCAGCCAGACACGCTCTGGGGCCAACGTCCTGACTTTC

D gene: .
clone size: .
J gene: TRBJ1-6
V gene: TRBV25-1
CDR3 protein: CASSEQDNSPLHF
CDR3 DNA: TGTGCCAGCAGTGAACAGGATAATTCACCCCTCCACTTT

D gene: .
clone size: .
J gene: TRBJ1-1
V gene: TRBV19
CDR3 protein: CASVSDGTEAFF
CDR3 DNA: TGTGCCAGTGTTTCCGATGGAACTGAAGCTTTCTTT

D gene: .
clone size: .
J gene: TRBJ2-7
V gene: TRBV7-9
CDR3 protein: CAITNSYEQYF
CDR3 DNA: TGTGCCATTACGAACTCCTACGAGCAGTACTTC

D gene: TRBD1
clone size: once
J gene: TRBJ1-2
V gene: TRBV7-9
CDR3 protein: CASSLGQGAAEAGYTF
CDR3 DNA: TGTGCCAGCAGCTTAGGACAGGGGGCCGCCGAAGCTGGCTACACCTTC

D gene: .
clone size: .
J gene: TRBJ2-3
V gene: TRBV7-3
CDR3 protein: CASSRIGGGTDTQYF
CDR3 DNA: TGTGCCAGCAGTCGTATCGGCGGCGGCACAGATACGCAGTATTTT

D gene: .
clone size: .
J gene: TRBJ1-1
V gene: TRBV20-1
CDR3 protein: CSATQEEEAFF
CDR3 DNA: TGCAGTGCGACACAGGAGGAGGAAGCTTTCTTT

D gene: .
clone size: once
J gene: TRBJ2-1
V gene: TRBV7-2
CDR3 protein: CASSFTGGEAQFF
CDR3 DNA: TGTGCCAGCAGCTTTACGGGGGGCGAGGCGCAGTTCTTC

D gene: TRBD1
clone size: .
J gene: TRBJ2-5
V gene: TRBV6-5
CDR3 protein: CASRSRRQGAETQYF
CDR3 DNA: TGTGCCAGCAGGTCCCGAAGACAGGGGGCAGAGACCCAGTACTTC

D gene: TRBD1
clone size: .
J gene: TRBJ2-7
V gene: TRBV6-5
CDR3 protein: CATHRDRLYEQYF
CDR3 DNA: TGTGCCACCCACCGGGACAGGCTATACGAGCAGTACTTC

D gene: TRBD1
clone size: .
J gene: TRBJ2-2
V gene: TRBV5-1
CDR3 protein: CASSLAEGAAGELFF
CDR3 DNA: TGCGCCAGCAGCTTGGCTGAGGGGGCAGCCGGGGAGCTGTTTTTT

D gene: .
clone size: .
J gene: TRBJ2-2
V gene: TRBV5-1
CDR3 protein: CASSLVGLAAGELFF
CDR3 DNA: TGCGCCAGCAGCTTGGTGGGGCTAGCTGCTGGGGAGCTGTTTTTT

D gene: .
clone size: .
J gene: TRBJ2-7
V gene: TRBV4-3
CDR3 protein: CASSAGMGQMVEQYF
CDR3 DNA: TGCGCCAGCAGCGCGGGTATGGGTCAGATGGTGGAGCAGTACTTC

D gene: .
clone size: .
J gene: TRBJ1-4
V gene: TRBV19
CDR3 protein: CASDRGGSNEKLFF
CDR3 DNA: TGTGCCAGTGACCGCGGGGGTTCTAATGAAAAACTGTTTTTT

D gene: TRBD1
clone size: .
J gene: TRBJ1-2
V gene: TRBV6-5
CDR3 protein: CASSYATGGGWSGYTF
CDR3 DNA: TGTGCCAGCAGTTACGCCACAGGGGGAGGGTGGTCCGGCTACACCTTC

D gene: .
clone size: .
J gene: TRBJ2-4
V gene: TRBV7-2
CDR3 protein: CASSLHRDRGGNIQYF
CDR3 DNA: TGTGCCAGCAGCTTACACCGGGACCGAGGAGGAAACATTCAGTACTTC